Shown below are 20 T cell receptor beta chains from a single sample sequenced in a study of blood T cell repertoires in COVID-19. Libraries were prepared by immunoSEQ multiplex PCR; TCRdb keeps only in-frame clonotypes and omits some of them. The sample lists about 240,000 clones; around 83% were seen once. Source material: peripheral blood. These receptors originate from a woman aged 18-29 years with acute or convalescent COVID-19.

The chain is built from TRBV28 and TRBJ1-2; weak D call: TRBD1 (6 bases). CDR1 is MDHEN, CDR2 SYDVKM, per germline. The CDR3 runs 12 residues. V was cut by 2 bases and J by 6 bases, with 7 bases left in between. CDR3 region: CASSLQGNGYTF. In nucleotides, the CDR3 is TGTGCCAGCAGTTTACAGGGGAATGGCTACACCTTC.

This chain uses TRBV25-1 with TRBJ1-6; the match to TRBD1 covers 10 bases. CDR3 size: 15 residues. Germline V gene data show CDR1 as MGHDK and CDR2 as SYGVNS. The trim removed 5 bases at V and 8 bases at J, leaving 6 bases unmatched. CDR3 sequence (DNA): TGTGCCAGCAGTCCTATGGGGACAGGGGATTCACCCCTCCACTTT. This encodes CASSPMGTGDSPLHF.

CDR3 in DNA: TGTGCCAGCAGCGCGCGACAGAGCTCCTACAATGAGCAGTTCTTC. Amino acid sequence: CASSARQSSYNEQFF. The chain recombines TRBV11-3 with TRBJ2-1, with D perhaps TRBD1 (5 bases). This CDR3 comprises 15 residues. The V and J ends lost 5 bases and 0 bases respectively, with 11 bases between them. Germline V CDR1 and CDR2: SGHNT, YENEEA.

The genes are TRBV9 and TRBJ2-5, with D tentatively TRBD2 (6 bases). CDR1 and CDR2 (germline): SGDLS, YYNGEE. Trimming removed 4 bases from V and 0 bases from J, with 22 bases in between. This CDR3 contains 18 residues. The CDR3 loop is CASSPLAGSLFYQETQYF. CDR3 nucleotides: TGTGCCAGCAGCCCACTAGCCGGGAGTCTTTTCTACCAAGAGACCCAGTACTTC.

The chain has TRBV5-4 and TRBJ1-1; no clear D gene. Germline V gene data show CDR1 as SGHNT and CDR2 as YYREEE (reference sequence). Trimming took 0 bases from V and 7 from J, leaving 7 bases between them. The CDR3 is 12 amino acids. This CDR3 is CASSLAENEAFF. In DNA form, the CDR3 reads TGTGCCAGCAGCTTGGCCGAGAATGAAGCTTTCTTT.

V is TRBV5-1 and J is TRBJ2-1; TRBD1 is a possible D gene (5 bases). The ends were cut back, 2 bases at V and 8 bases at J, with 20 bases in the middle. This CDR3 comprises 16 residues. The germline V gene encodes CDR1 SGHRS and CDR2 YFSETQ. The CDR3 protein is CASSFERGAGGDEQFF. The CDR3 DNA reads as TGCGCCAGCAGCTTTGAAAGGGGCGCAGGTGGGGATGAGCAGTTCTTC.

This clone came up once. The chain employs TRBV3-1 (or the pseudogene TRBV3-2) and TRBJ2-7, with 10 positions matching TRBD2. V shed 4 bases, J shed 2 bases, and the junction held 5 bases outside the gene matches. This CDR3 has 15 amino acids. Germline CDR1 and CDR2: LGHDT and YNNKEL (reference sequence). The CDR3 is CASSPSGGPAYEQYF. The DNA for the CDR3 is TGTGCCAGCAGCCCTAGCGGGGGTCCTGCCTACGAGCAGTACTTC.

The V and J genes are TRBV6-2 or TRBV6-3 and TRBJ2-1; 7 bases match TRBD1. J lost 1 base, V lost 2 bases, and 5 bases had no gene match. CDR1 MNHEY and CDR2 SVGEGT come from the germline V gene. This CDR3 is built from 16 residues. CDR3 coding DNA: TGTGCCAGCAGTTACGGCCGGGGACAGTCCTACAATGAGCAGTTCTTC. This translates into CASSYGRGQSYNEQFF.

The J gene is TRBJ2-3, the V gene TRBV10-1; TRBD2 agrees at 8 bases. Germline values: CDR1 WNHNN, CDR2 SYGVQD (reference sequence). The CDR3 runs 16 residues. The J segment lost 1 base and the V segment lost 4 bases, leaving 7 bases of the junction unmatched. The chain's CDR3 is CASSVSLAGGTDTQYF. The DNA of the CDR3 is TGCGCCAGCAGTGTCTCCCTAGCGGGCGGCACAGATACGCAGTATTTT.

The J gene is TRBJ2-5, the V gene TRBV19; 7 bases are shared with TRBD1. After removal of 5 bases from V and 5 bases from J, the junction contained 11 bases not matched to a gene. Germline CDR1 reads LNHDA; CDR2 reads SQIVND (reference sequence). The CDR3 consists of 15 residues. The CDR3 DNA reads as TGTGCCAGTAGTTCTGGACAGGACTCGGGGGAGACCCAGTACTTC. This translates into CASSSGQDSGETQYF.

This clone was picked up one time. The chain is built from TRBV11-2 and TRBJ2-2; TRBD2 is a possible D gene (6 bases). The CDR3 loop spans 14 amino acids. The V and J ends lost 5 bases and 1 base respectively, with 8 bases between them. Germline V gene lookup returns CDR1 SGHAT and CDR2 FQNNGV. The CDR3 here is CASSIGGNTGELFF. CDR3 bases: TGTGCCAGCAGCATCGGGGGGAACACCGGGGAGCTGTTTTTT.

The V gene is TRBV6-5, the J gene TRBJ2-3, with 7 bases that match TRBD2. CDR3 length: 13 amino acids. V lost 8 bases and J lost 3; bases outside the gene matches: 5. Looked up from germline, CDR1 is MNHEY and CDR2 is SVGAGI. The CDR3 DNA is TGTGCCAGCCGGACTAGTGGGACAGATACGCAGTATTTT. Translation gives CASRTSGTDTQYF.

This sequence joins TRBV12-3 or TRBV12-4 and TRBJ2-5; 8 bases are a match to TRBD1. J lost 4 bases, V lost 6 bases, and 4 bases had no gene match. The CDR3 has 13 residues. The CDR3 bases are TGTGCCAGCAGCCGGGACAGGCGAGAGACCCAGTACTTC. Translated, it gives CASSRDRRETQYF.

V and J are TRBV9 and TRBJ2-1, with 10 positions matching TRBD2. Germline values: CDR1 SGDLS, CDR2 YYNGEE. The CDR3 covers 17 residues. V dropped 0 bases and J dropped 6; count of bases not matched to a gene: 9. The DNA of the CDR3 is TGTGCCAGCAGCGTAGTTGGGGCTAGCGGGAGATCCAATGAGCAGTTCTTC. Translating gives CASSVVGASGRSNEQFF.

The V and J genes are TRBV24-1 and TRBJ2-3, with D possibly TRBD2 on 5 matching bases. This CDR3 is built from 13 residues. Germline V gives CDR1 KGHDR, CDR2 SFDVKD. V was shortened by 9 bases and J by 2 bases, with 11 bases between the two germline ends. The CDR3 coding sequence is TGTGCCACCCGGGGATTCGCCACAGATACGCAGTATTTT. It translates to CATRGFATDTQYF.

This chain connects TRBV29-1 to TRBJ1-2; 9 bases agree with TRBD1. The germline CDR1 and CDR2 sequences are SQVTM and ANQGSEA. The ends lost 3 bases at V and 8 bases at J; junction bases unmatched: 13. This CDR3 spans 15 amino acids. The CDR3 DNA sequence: TGCAGCGTTGAGGGGTTCGGACAGGGGTCGTCGGGCTACACCTTC. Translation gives CSVEGFGQGSSGYTF.

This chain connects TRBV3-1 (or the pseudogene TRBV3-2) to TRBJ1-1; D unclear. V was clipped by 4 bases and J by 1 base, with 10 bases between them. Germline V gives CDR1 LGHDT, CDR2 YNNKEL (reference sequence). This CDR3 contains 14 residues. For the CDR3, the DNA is TGTGCCAGCAGCCTCCGGGCGGGGAACACTGAAGCTTTCTTT. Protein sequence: CASSLRAGNTEAFF.

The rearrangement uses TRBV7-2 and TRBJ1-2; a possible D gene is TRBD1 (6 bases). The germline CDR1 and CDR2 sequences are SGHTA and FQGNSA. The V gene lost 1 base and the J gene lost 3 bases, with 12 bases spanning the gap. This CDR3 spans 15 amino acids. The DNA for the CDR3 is TGTGCCAGCAGCTTAGTCGGGGGGGCGGACTATGGCTACACCTTC. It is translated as CASSLVGGADYGYTF.

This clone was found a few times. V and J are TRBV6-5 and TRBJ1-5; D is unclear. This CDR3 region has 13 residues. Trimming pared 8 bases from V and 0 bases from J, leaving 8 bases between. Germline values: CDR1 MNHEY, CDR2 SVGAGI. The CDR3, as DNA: TGTGCCAGCCGGAGAAATAGCAATCAGCCCCAGCATTTT. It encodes CASRRNSNQPQHF.

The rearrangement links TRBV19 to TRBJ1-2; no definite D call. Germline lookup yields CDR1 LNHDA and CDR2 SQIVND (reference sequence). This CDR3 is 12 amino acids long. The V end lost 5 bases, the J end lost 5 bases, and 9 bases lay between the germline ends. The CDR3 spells CASSFIQYGYTF. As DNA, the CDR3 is TGTGCCAGTAGTTTTATACAGTATGGCTACACCTTC.